This TCR beta chain came from a study of control samples from healthy donors and cancer patients (dated by TCRdb to 2019 to 2021). Notes on this clone: The antigen this receptor binds is unknown. No quality values exist for individual bases; no much larger clone is one base distant.

Library prep was done by the immunoSEQ multiplex PCR assay. Imported from immuneACCESS, the table was reduced by TCRdb to in-frame sequences with V and J called. These copies leave out some clones; in studies compared against another copy, an unresolved V gene accounts for under half, and the cause of the remainder is not known. In all, the sample holds over 110,000 clones, and about nine tenths of those were seen once. Of the sample, approximately 11% is held by the ten largest clones. The CDR3 holds 17 amino acids from the cysteine to the phenylalanine. Just the 51-base CDR3 DNA is kept, in frame starting at base 1. The junction carries 19 bases between V and J, which are trimmed by 6 bases and 0 bases respectively. The CDR1 and CDR2 encoded by the germline V gene are MDHEN and SYDVKM.

This clonotype was sampled from a man aged 25-40 years in good health. Sequenced: blood. Rearrangement joined TRBV28 to TRBJ2-3; the D gene is possibly TRBD1, with 5 bases matching. The CDR3 sequence is CASSSFRMDISTDTQYF. The nucleotide sequence is given as TGTGCCAGCAGCTCTTTCCGTATGGACATTAGCACAGATACGCAGTATTTT. The entire variable domain, with the stretches around the CDR3 drawn from the reference TRBV28 and TRBJ2-3 proteins, is DVKVTQSSRYLVKRTGEKVFLECVQDMDHENMFWYRQDPGLGLRLIYFSYDVKMKEKGDIPEGYSVSREKKERFSLILESASTNQTSMYLCASSSFRMDISTDTQYFGPGTRLTVL.